The 10 T cell receptor beta chains given below trace back to one sample, sequenced in a study of blood T cell repertoires in COVID-19. Clones were read by immunoSEQ multiplex PCR, and TCRdb kept only the in-frame ones, dropping some. The sample comprises fewer than 45,000 clones, under 90% of which are singletons, and approximately 1.6% rests with the top ten. Sequencing used peripheral blood. The origin of the receptors is a man in his sixties with COVID-19, enrolled during active disease.

This clone occurred once. The chain carries TRBV2 and TRBJ1-3, with 10 bases that match TRBD1. The CDR3 totals 15 residues. The V gene's germline CDR1 is SNHLY and CDR2 FYNNEI. V was pared by 5 bases and J by 1 base, with 2 bases of the junction left unmatched. CDR3: CASSRQGASGNTIYF. The CDR3 region has the DNA TGTGCCAGCAGTAGACAGGGGGCTTCTGGAAACACCATATATTTT.

The rearrangement uses TRBV9 and TRBJ2-5; 7 positions agree with TRBD1. Germline lookup yields CDR1 SGDLS and CDR2 YYNGEE. There are 13 residues in the CDR3. J lost 3 bases, V lost 3 bases, and 2 bases had no gene match. The CDR3 DNA follows: TGTGCCAGCAGCGCTGGGACAGAAGAGACCCAGTACTTC. It codes for CASSAGTEETQYF.

The genes are TRBV29-1 and TRBJ2-5; D may be TRBD1 (6 bases). Germline V lookup: CDR1 SQVTM, CDR2 ANQGSEA. CDR3 length equals 15 residues. The ends were cut back, 6 bases at V and 4 bases at J, with 21 bases in the middle. The CDR3 here is CSVPLDRLHGETQYF. CDR3 nucleotides: TGCAGCGTCCCACTCGACAGGCTTCACGGAGAGACCCAGTACTTC.

V usage is TRBV5-1 and J usage is TRBJ2-7; TRBD1 matches at 7 bases. From germline, CDR1 is SGHRS and CDR2 YFSETQ. This CDR3 has 13 residues. Trimming at V came to 1 base and at J to 6 bases, leaving 4 bases not matched to a gene. CDR3: CASSLNRGPEQYF. DNA for the CDR3: TGCGCCAGCAGCTTGAACAGGGGCCCCGAGCAGTACTTC.

This rearrangement joins TRBV29-1 to TRBJ2-7; 7 positions agree with TRBD1. Per the germline V gene, CDR1 is SQVTM and CDR2 is ANQGSEA. With V trimmed by 2 bases and J by 5 bases, 6 bases remained unmatched. The CDR3 runs to 13 residues. The DNA of the CDR3 is TGCAGCGTTGAATGGCGACAGGGCGACGAGCAGTACTTC. Translation: CSVEWRQGDEQYF.

The chain joins TRBV5-5 to TRBJ1-5; possibly TRBD1 for D (6 bases). The V gene's germline CDR1 is SGHKS and CDR2 YYEKEE (reference sequence). The CDR3 spans 15 residues. The germline V and J ends were trimmed by 3 bases and 4 bases, with 14 bases remaining between them. The DNA for the CDR3 is TGTGCCAGCAGCTCCGGACAGCAGGGGAATCAGCCCCAGCATTTT. Its protein product is CASSSGQQGNQPQHF.

The V call is TRBV29-1, the J call TRBJ1-2, with 7 bases aligning to TRBD1. This CDR3 is 12 amino acids long. Germline CDR1 and CDR2: SQVTM and ANQGSEA. V shed 7 bases and J 5 bases; nucleotides not matched to a gene: 7. Here the CDR3 DNA reads TGCAGCGCCTTGACAGGGCGATATGGCTACACCTTC. Its protein is CSALTGRYGYTF.

The CDR3 bases are TGTGCCAGTAGAAGTCCGGGACAGCTCAACTATGGCTACACCTTC. Its protein product is CASRSPGQLNYGYTF. The V call is TRBV19, the J call TRBJ1-2; 7 positions agree with TRBD1. J lost 2 bases, V lost 6 bases, and 9 bases had no gene match. This CDR3 is built from 15 residues. Germline lookup yields CDR1 LNHDA and CDR2 SQIVND (reference sequence).

The chain has TRBV2 and TRBJ1-2; D gene ambiguous. The CDR3 runs 12 residues. Germline loops: CDR1 SNHLY, CDR2 FYNNEI. The V end lost 6 bases, the J end lost 6 bases, and 11 bases lay between the germline ends. This chain's CDR3 is CASRPRSNGYTF. Here the CDR3 DNA reads TGTGCCAGCAGGCCTCGGAGTAATGGCTACACCTTC.

The chain links TRBV5-4 to TRBJ1-2; D ambiguous. CDR1 is SGHNT and CDR2 is YYREEE in the germline V gene (reference sequence). Trimming removed 4 bases from V and 0 bases from J, with 13 bases in between. The CDR3 extends over 15 amino acids. CDR3 amino acids: CASSPTRGTNYGYTF. The CDR3 DNA follows: TGTGCCAGCAGCCCCACCCGGGGAACTAACTATGGCTACACCTTC.